Listed below are T cell receptor beta chains from one sample, sequenced in a study of blood T cell repertoires in COVID-19. The table came from immunoSEQ multiplex PCR; TCRdb's copy has only in-frame clones and leaves some out. Here the sample spans some 460,000 clones, roughly 90% being singletons. Sequenced material: peripheral blood. These TCRs come from a woman between 25 and 40 years old with acute or convalescent COVID-19. The CDR3 runs from the conserved cysteine through the conserved F or W. The D gene is left open where the match is weak. Size is stated for part of the rows, as once, few or many counts, or as a class when the clone is expanded.

V gene	D gene	clone size	J gene	CDR3 protein	CDR3 DNA
TRBV15	NA	NA	TRBJ1-5	CATSRDYSLGRELRQPQHF	TGTGCCACCAGCAGAGATTATAGTTTGGGGCGAGAGCTTCGCCAGCCCCAGCATTTT
TRBV5-1	NA	NA	TRBJ2-5	CASSSLASETQYF	TGCGCCAGCAGCTCTCTAGCGTCAGAGACCCAGTACTTC
TRBV6-1	NA	NA	TRBJ1-4	CASSEGSFGEKLFF	TGTGCCAGCAGTGAAGGGAGTTTCGGTGAAAAACTGTTTTTT
TRBV3-1/TRBV3-2	TRBD1	NA	TRBJ1-4	CASSQDWTGSGEKLFF	TGTGCCAGCAGCCAAGACTGGACAGGGAGCGGTGAAAAACTGTTTTTT
TRBV29-1	NA	NA	TRBJ2-7	CSVELAGPQRVEQYF	TGCAGCGTTGAGTTGGCGGGACCCCAGCGGGTCGAGCAGTACTTC
TRBV6-1	NA	NA	TRBJ1-2	CASSEVQGSGNYGYTF	TGTGCCAGCAGTGAAGTACAGGGTAGTGGGAACTATGGCTACACCTTC
TRBV5-4	TRBD1	once	TRBJ2-3	CASNRGLATSTDTQYF	TGTGCCAGCAACAGGGGCTTAGCCACTAGCACAGATACGCAGTATTTT
TRBV7-3	NA	NA	TRBJ1-1	CASSFTVNTEAFF	TGTGCCAGCAGCTTTACTGTGAACACTGAAGCTTTCTTT
TRBV10-3	TRBD2	NA	TRBJ2-3	CAISESASGGYTDTQYF	TGTGCCATCAGTGAGTCCGCTAGCGGGGGGTACACAGATACGCAGTATTTT
TRBV9	TRBD2	once	TRBJ2-1	CASSALGLAYNEQFF	TGTGCCAGCAGCGCTCTGGGACTAGCCTACAATGAGCAGTTCTTC
TRBV5-4	NA	NA	TRBJ2-1	CASSHDSSDWYNEQFF	TGTGCCAGCAGCCACGATTCTAGCGATTGGTACAATGAGCAGTTCTTC
TRBV5-1	NA	NA	TRBJ1-1	CASSFSGDTEAFF	TGCGCCAGCAGTTTCTCCGGGGACACTGAAGCTTTCTTT
TRBV5-1	NA	NA	TRBJ1-2	CASSVETGGVYGYTF	TGCGCCAGCAGCGTAGAGACAGGTGGCGTCTATGGCTACACCTTC
TRBV29-1	TRBD1	once	TRBJ1-1	CSVVGTGKHTEAFF	TGCAGCGTTGTAGGGACAGGGAAACACACTGAAGCTTTCTTT
TRBV7-8	TRBD2	NA	TRBJ2-3	CASSLTSGGRTQYF	TGTGCCAGCAGCTTGACTAGCGGGGGGAGGACGCAGTATTTT
TRBV30	NA	NA	TRBJ2-7	CAGLEDSSYEQYF	TGTGCCGGATTGGAAGACAGCTCCTACGAGCAGTACTTC
TRBV14	NA	few	TRBJ2-7	CASSQDGSGLQRYEQYF	TGTGCCAGCAGCCAAGATGGGTCGGGACTCCAAAGGTACGAGCAGTACTTC
TRBV9	NA	NA	TRBJ2-5	CASSGQGWQETQYF	TGTGCCAGCAGCGGTCAGGGATGGCAAGAGACCCAGTACTTC
TRBV11-2	NA	NA	TRBJ2-2	CASSPITGELFF	TGTGCCAGCAGCCCCATCACCGGGGAGCTGTTTTTT
TRBV7-9	TRBD1	NA	TRBJ1-2	CASSAGGTENLYGYTF	TGTGCCAGCAGCGCCGGCGGGACAGAGAACCTTTATGGCTACACCTTC
TRBV4-1	NA	NA	TRBJ1-5	CASSQEPDSSDQPQHF	TGCGCCAGCAGCCAAGAGCCAGATTCATCCGATCAGCCCCAGCATTTT
TRBV9	NA	NA	TRBJ1-1	CASSAQTGMAEAFF	TGTGCCAGCAGCGCCCAAACAGGGATGGCTGAAGCTTTCTTT
TRBV27	NA	NA	TRBJ1-3	CASSLRWGGASGNTIYF	TGTGCCAGCAGTTTACGTTGGGGGGGGGCCTCTGGAAACACCATATATTTT
TRBV6-5	TRBD1	NA	TRBJ1-6	CATMTGKVGDSPLHF	TGTGCCACCATGACAGGGAAGGTAGGGGATTCACCCCTCCACTTT
TRBV5-1	TRBD2	NA	TRBJ2-7	CASCYRGGAAQYF	TGCGCCAGCTGTTACCGGGGGGGCGCCGCGCAGTACTTC
TRBV19	TRBD1	NA	TRBJ1-1	CASSIGDRRTNTEAFF	TGTGCCAGTAGTATTGGGGACAGGCGAACGAACACTGAAGCTTTCTTT
TRBV4-2	NA	NA	TRBJ1-2	CASSNAGSTYGYTF	TGTGCCAGCAGTAATGCGGGTTCCACCTATGGCTACACCTTC
TRBV11-2	NA	NA	TRBJ1-2	CASSLVSGGYTF	TGTGCCAGCAGCTTAGTTTCCGGGGGCTACACCTTC
TRBV29-1	NA	NA	TRBJ1-1	CSVDGLMRTEAFF	TGCAGCGTTGACGGGTTAATGAGGACTGAAGCTTTCTTT
TRBV4-1	NA	NA	TRBJ2-1	CASSRQNEQFF	TGCGCCAGCAGCCGACAAAATGAGCAGTTCTTC
TRBV4-2	NA	NA	TRBJ1-6	CASSQVGTEGSPLHF	TGTGCCAGCAGCCAAGTGGGAACCGAGGGTTCACCCCTCCACTTT
TRBV5-1	NA	once	TRBJ1-1	CASSFGGTEAFF	TGCGCCAGCAGCTTCGGGGGAACTGAAGCTTTCTTT
TRBV28	NA	NA	TRBJ1-4	CASSSTGFVPEKLFF	TGTGCCAGCAGCAGCACAGGGTTCGTACCTGAAAAACTGTTTTTT
TRBV20-1	NA	NA	TRBJ2-2	CSASSGQGRIGELFF	TGCAGTGCTAGTTCGGGGCAGGGGAGAATCGGGGAGCTGTTTTTT
TRBV30	NA	NA	TRBJ1-6	CAWSIDRPNSPLHF	TGTGCCTGGAGTATTGACAGGCCCAACTCACCCCTCCACTTT
TRBV6-2/TRBV6-3	TRBD1	NA	TRBJ2-7	CASSYSRDRGFDEQYF	TGTGCCAGCAGTTACAGCCGGGACAGGGGATTCGACGAGCAGTACTTC
TRBV9	TRBD2	NA	TRBJ2-3	CASSVGTSLSDTQYF	TGTGCCAGCAGCGTAGGGACTAGCTTGTCAGATACGCAGTATTTT
TRBV5-1	TRBD1	NA	TRBJ2-1	CASSIRDRANNEQFF	TGCGCCAGCAGCATCCGGGACAGGGCGAACAATGAGCAGTTCTTC
TRBV30	NA	NA	TRBJ2-2	CAWSYGAAGELFF	TGTGCCTGGAGTTATGGGGCAGCCGGGGAGCTGTTTTTT
TRBV29-1	NA	NA	TRBJ1-2	CSVKRYREANYGYTF	TGCAGCGTCAAACGTTACAGGGAAGCTAACTATGGCTACACCTTC
TRBV30	NA	once	TRBJ2-1	CAWSPGGGGNEQFF	TGTGCCTGGAGTCCGGGGGGCGGGGGAAATGAGCAGTTCTTC